This is a list of T cell receptor beta chains from one sample in a study of vaccination and CD4 T cells after COVID-19. Their cognate antigens are unknown. A single record per CDR3 protein comes from TCRdb applying MiXCR to the PCR reads. The sample lists more than 13,000 distinct CDR3 sequences; 20% to 30% were seen once. The specimen comprised CD4+ T cells from blood, cultured in vitro, sampled after SARS-CoV-2 vaccination. The receptors were sampled from a human donor who had recovered from COVID-19. CDR3s include the opening cysteine and the closing phenylalanine or tryptophan. The order of the fields is D gene, clone size, V gene, J gene, CDR3 DNA, CDR3 protein. D genes are given only for firm matches. Clone size, where shown, is once, few, many, or a class for clones that have expanded.

TRBD2	few	TRBV20-1	TRBJ2-3	TGCAGTGCGCAGCTAGCGGGAGGTTTAGATACGCAGTATTTT	CSAQLAGGLDTQYF
-	-	TRBV6-1	TRBJ2-3	TGTGCCAGCAGTAGAGCCCACACAGATACGCAGTATTTT	CASSRAHTDTQYF
-	few	TRBV6-4	TRBJ2-1	TGTGCCAGCAGAACGGAGGGGGGTGAGCAGTTCTTC	CASRTEGGEQFF
-	few	TRBV6-2/TRBV6-3	TRBJ1-3	TGTGCCAGCAGTTACTCGATCTATGACTCTGGAAACACCATATATTTT	CASSYSIYDSGNTIYF
TRBD1	-	TRBV6-2/TRBV6-3	TRBJ1-1	TGTGCCAGCAGGGACCGGGACAGGGGGGGGAGGACTGAAGCTTTCTTT	CASRDRDRGGRTEAFF
-	few	TRBV11-2	TRBJ2-7	TGTGCCAGCAGCTTTGTGCGGGACCCCTACGAGCAGTACTTC	CASSFVRDPYEQYF
-	few	TRBV19	TRBJ1-1	TGTGCCAGTAGCGAGGGGAGGGCGAGGGTTTGGACTGAAGCTTTCTTT	CASSEGRARVWTEAFF
-	few	TRBV6-5	TRBJ1-5	TGTGCCAGCAGTTACAGGGGCTTCAATCAGCCCCAGCATTTT	CASSYRGFNQPQHF
TRBD1	few	TRBV25-1	TRBJ2-1	TGTGCCAGCAAGGGGGCTGTAAACAATGAGCAGTTCTTC	CASKGAVNNEQFF
-	few	TRBV7-2	TRBJ2-5	TGTGCCAGCACCCAAGCGGGCAGGGTACACCAAGAGACCCAGTACTTC	CASTQAGRVHQETQYF
-	few	TRBV21-1	TRBJ2-2	TGTGCCAGCAGCAAAGTATTGACGGCCTATTCGAACACCGGGGAGCTGTTTTTT	CASSKVLTAYSNTGELFF
-	-	TRBV27	TRBJ2-1	TGTGCCAGCATTGACAGCGAGCAGTTCTTC	CASIDSEQFF
-	-	TRBV12-3/TRBV12-4	TRBJ2-1	TGTGCCAGCAGTTGGGACAATGAGCAGTTCTTC	CASSWDNEQFF
-	once	TRBV15	TRBJ2-7	TGTGCCACCTCGATTACTGGAGACGAGCAGAACTTC	CATSITGDEQNF
TRBD1	-	TRBV5-1	TRBJ2-7	TGCGCCAGCAGCCGGGACAGGGGTTACGAGCAGTACTTC	CASSRDRGYEQYF
-	few	TRBV28	TRBJ1-4	TGTGCCAGCAGAGGGGCAGCCACAACTAATGAAAAACTGTTTTTT	CASRGAATTNEKLFF
-	-	TRBV4-3	TRBJ1-2	TGCGCCAGCAGCCAAGATGTAAGGGTTGGAGGCTACACCTTC	CASSQDVRVGGYTF
-	few	TRBV19	TRBJ2-7	TGTGCCAGTAGCCCCACCCTCCTCGCCGAGCAGTACTTC	CASSPTLLAEQYF
TRBD2	few	TRBV2	TRBJ2-3	TGTGCCAGTAAACTACGACTAGCGACCGATACGCAGTATTTT	CASKLRLATDTQYF
-	-	TRBV19	TRBJ2-7	TGTGCCAGTAGTATCGCTGGGACAAATACCTACGAGCAGTACTTC	CASSIAGTNTYEQYF
TRBD1	-	TRBV27	TRBJ1-6	TGTGCCAGCAGTTATCTGACAGGGGTGAATTCACCCCTCCACTTT	CASSYLTGVNSPLHF
-	-	TRBV28	TRBJ1-4	TGTGCCAGCAGTCAGGGACCTAGGGAAAAACTGTTTTTT	CASSQGPREKLFF
TRBD2	few	TRBV11-2	TRBJ2-5	TGTGCCAGCAGCTACTCTGCGGGGGGGCGCGGGACCCAGTACTTC	CASSYSAGGRGTQYF
TRBD2	-	TRBV2	TRBJ2-7	TGTGCCAGCACTTCGATGGGCCTCGGCGGGACTACCTACGAGCAGTACTTC	CASTSMGLGGTTYEQYF
TRBD1	few	TRBV20-1	TRBJ1-6	TGCAGTGCCGAACCCGGGACAGGACCTAATTCACCCCTCCACTTT	CSAEPGTGPNSPLHF
TRBD2	-	TRBV7-2	TRBJ2-7	TGTGCCAGCAGCCTCCCCCGGACTAGCGGGCGCAGCTCCTACGAGCAGTACTTC	CASSLPRTSGRSSYEQYF
-	few	TRBV6-5	TRBJ2-1	TGTGCCAGCAGTTATTCAAACGAGCAGTTCTTC	CASSYSNEQFF
-	few	TRBV7-9	TRBJ1-1	TGTGCCAGCAGTCCCTACACAGGGAGATGGACTGAAGCTTTCTTT	CASSPYTGRWTEAFF
-	few	TRBV6-4	TRBJ1-5	TGTGCCACCCCCAACGGGGGCGTCAGGTCCGGCAATCAGCCCCAGCATTTT	CATPNGGVRSGNQPQHF
TRBD2	-	TRBV11-2	TRBJ2-1	TGTGCCAGCATCCTAGGACTAGCGGGATACAATGAGCAGTTCTTC	CASILGLAGYNEQFF
TRBD2	-	TRBV7-3	TRBJ2-2	TGTGCCAGCAGCTCGACTAGCGGGATGCTGAACACCGGGGAGCTGTTTTTT	CASSSTSGMLNTGELFF
-	few	TRBV6-1	TRBJ2-5	TGTGCCAGTACCCCCGGGGGGCGGTTTAAGACCCAGTACTTC	CASTPGGRFKTQYF
TRBD1	-	TRBV4-3	TRBJ2-7	TGCGCCAGCAGCCTGACAGGGGGGTACGAGCAGTACTTC	CASSLTGGYEQYF
TRBD2	-	TRBV20-1	TRBJ2-7	TGCAGTGCTCCTAAACTAGCGGGAGGGACCTACGAGCAGTACTTC	CSAPKLAGGTYEQYF
TRBD1	few	TRBV5-4	TRBJ1-2	TGTGCCAGCAGCCAACAGGGGAGGAGCGGCTACACCTTC	CASSQQGRSGYTF
-	few	TRBV20-1	TRBJ2-3	TGCAGTGCTAGCGGGGGTGTAGATACGCAGTATTTT	CSASGGVDTQYF
-	-	TRBV5-1	TRBJ2-1	TGCGCCAGCAGCTTGGACGTTGATGAGCAGTTCTTC	CASSLDVDEQFF
-	few	TRBV12-3/TRBV12-4	TRBJ1-1	TGTGCCAGCAGTCCCCTGAGAGGGAACCTGAACACTGAAGCTTTCTTT	CASSPLRGNLNTEAFF
TRBD1	once	TRBV28	TRBJ2-7	TGTGCCAGCCGCCCGCAGGGACAGGGGACCTACGAGCAGTACTTC	CASRPQGQGTYEQYF